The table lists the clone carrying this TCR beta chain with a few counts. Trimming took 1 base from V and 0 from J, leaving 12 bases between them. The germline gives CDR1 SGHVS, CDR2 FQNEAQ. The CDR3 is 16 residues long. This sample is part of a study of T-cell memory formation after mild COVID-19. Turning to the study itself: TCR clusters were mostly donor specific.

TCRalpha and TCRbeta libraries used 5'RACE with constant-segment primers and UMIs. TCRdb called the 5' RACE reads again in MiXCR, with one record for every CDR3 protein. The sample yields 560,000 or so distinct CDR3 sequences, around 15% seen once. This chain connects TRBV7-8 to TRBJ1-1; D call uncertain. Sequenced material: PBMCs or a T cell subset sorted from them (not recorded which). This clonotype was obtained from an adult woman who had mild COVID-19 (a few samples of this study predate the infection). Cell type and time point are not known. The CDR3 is CASSLVSAPVNTEAFF. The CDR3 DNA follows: TGTGCCAGCAGCTTAGTATCAGCTCCGGTGAACACTGAAGCTTTCTTT.